Sequencing of this T cell receptor (beta chain) was carried out in a study of STAT5B mutations in CD4+ large granular lymphocyte leukemia. General study findings and limits: Top patient clones used TRBV06 genes more often: 8/27 versus 2/35 in controls.

Controls came from buffy coats of healthy blood donors. The CDR3 is 14 amino acids. Germline loops: CDR1 MNHNS, CDR2 SASEGT. The trim removed 8 bases at V and 4 bases at J, leaving 6 bases unmatched. With regard to this clone: The target antigen is unknown.

Per the study methods: A productive frequency of 2.59 x 10-5 was the lowest detectable. Sequencing was performed with immunoSEQ multiplex PCR; in TCRdb, only in-frame clones are kept and a portion is missing. V, J and clone size were drawn from that table, and D and trimming were deduced from the DNA. Of around 21,000 clones listed, roughly 76% are singletons. The chain is built from TRBV6-1 and TRBJ2-1, with 9 bases fitting TRBD1. The sequence was collected from a human donor in good health. Sequenced sample: CD4+ T cells from blood buffy coats. CDR3 DNA sequence: TGTGCCAGCGACAGGGGGTTAGGGTACAATGAGCAGTTCTTC. Amino acid sequence: CASDRGLGYNEQFF.